The rows below give T cell receptor beta chains drawn from one sample of a study of T cells after yellow fever vaccination. TCRdb called the 5' RACE reads again in MiXCR, with one record for every CDR3 protein. The repertoire includes some 670,000 distinct CDR3 sequences, 9% to 15% of them detected once, and 15% sits in the top ten. The input for sequencing was PBMCs, taken on the day of the yellow fever booster vaccination. These receptors were collected from a man aged 25-40 years who received the YFV17D yellow fever vaccine. Both conserved end residues are part of each CDR3. Size values are once, few and many counts, or a class for expanded clones, and some rows have none.

CASSYGRDWIYEQYF | TRBJ2-7 | few | TRBV5-6
CASSFFGSGSTDTQYF | TRBJ2-3 | . | TRBV11-2
CASSYAAGAEETQYF | TRBJ2-5 | . | TRBV6-2/TRBV6-3
CASSLSALAGGLNEQFF | TRBJ2-1 | . | TRBV27
CASSASLNYGYTF | TRBJ1-2 | few | TRBV9
CASSQYAASPSWGGELFF | TRBJ2-2 | . | TRBV4-2
CATCQRLGLAGTDTQYF | TRBJ2-3 | once | TRBV3-1
CASSVTGEAETQYF | TRBJ2-5 | once | TRBV9
CASSTSSGSNNEQFF | TRBJ2-1 | . | TRBV6-2/TRBV6-3
CASSPMSYEQYF | TRBJ2-7 | . | TRBV18
CASSRLAGAENEQFF | TRBJ2-1 | few | TRBV6-2/TRBV6-3
CATSRDNGQETQYF | TRBJ2-5 | . | TRBV15
CASSEWGNNEQFF | TRBJ2-1 | . | TRBV25-1
CASSHPDGHTQYF | TRBJ2-3 | . | TRBV14
CASSSTSPGTQYF | TRBJ2-5 | few | TRBV7-2
CSARSPSGTDTQYF | TRBJ2-3 | . | TRBV20-1
CSVPPVNSEQFF | TRBJ2-1 | . | TRBV20-1
CATSRENKDTQYF | TRBJ2-3 | . | TRBV15
CASSPRTGATRPKYF | TRBJ2-5 | many | TRBV7-2
CASGSPSTDTQYF | TRBJ2-3 | few | TRBV7-3
CASSQELLDNSPLHF | TRBJ1-6 | . | TRBV4-3
CSAPDGGWETQYF | TRBJ2-5 | few | TRBV20-1
CASSQYRDTQYF | TRBJ2-3 | few | TRBV6-1
CAIGGGGETQYF | TRBJ2-5 | few | TRBV10-3
CAISHDSNEQFF | TRBJ2-1 | few | TRBV10-3
CSALRDTSYNEQFF | TRBJ2-1 | . | TRBV20-1
CASSLSGRARENIQYF | TRBJ2-4 | few | TRBV28
CSVWLAGSSYNEQFF | TRBJ2-1 | once | TRBV29-1
CSARHHASEAKNIQYF | TRBJ2-4 | . | TRBV20-1
CASRPNAGTGGTDTQYF | TRBJ2-3 | few | TRBV12-3/TRBV12-4
CSVGGPYAEAFF | TRBJ1-1 | few | TRBV29-1
CATLAGKPPEQYF | TRBJ2-7 | few | TRBV6-2/TRBV6-3
CSVEIAGLAGSYEQYF | TRBJ2-7 | few | TRBV29-1
CSASRGYYEQYF | TRBJ2-7 | few | TRBV20-1
CASSYEQGPSYNQPQHF | TRBJ1-5 | few | TRBV6-2/TRBV6-3
CASSSRGLGRDTQYF | TRBJ2-3 | . | TRBV7-2
CASTHNNEQFF | TRBJ2-1 | . | TRBV6-5
CASSESWGGGELFF | TRBJ2-2 | few | TRBV25-1
CASSYLAVPGETQYF | TRBJ2-5 | . | TRBV2
CSALAAYNEQFF | TRBJ2-1 | few | TRBV20-1
CASSLGFGQGNQPQHF | TRBJ1-5 | . | TRBV5-1
CASIQDKRENEKLFF | TRBJ1-4 | . | TRBV4-3